A single sample gave rise to the 14 T cell receptor beta chains below, sequenced in a study of response to subunit inactivated influenza vaccine. TCRdb re-analysed the RT-PCR reads in MiXCR, keeping a single row per CDR3 protein. The data hold 500,000 to 550,000 distinct CDR3 sequences, with less than 8% observed a single time. The material sequenced was PBMCs from blood, taken about 23 months after vaccination. These TCRs come from a man aged 50-75 years who received an inactivated influenza vaccine.

The chain carries TRBV29-1 and TRBJ2-7, with TRBD1 matching 8 bases. V dropped 1 base and J dropped 0; count of bases not matched to a gene: 5. The CDR3 is 15 amino acids. Germline V gives CDR1 SQVTM, CDR2 ANQGSEA. CDR3 DNA sequence: TGCAGCGTTGAAGTAAGGGACAGGAGCTCCTACGAGCAGTACTTC. It encodes CSVEVRDRSSYEQYF.

This clonotype was counted at least ten times. J is TRBJ2-5 and V is TRBV7-8; 7 nucleotides agree with TRBD1. The germline V gene encodes CDR1 SGHVS and CDR2 FQNEAQ. The CDR3 is 15 residues long. J lost 2 bases, V lost 2 bases, and 5 bases had no gene match. The CDR3 nucleotides are TGTGCCAGCAGCTTAACAGGGGCCCGACAAGAGACCCAGTACTTC. Translated: CASSLTGARQETQYF.

In this sample, this clonotype turned up a few times. This chain links TRBV5-1 with TRBJ2-1; 8 nucleotides match TRBD1. The CDR3 runs 12 residues. Germline CDR1 and CDR2: SGHRS and YFSETQ. J lost 10 bases, V lost 3 bases, and 3 bases had no gene match. The CDR3: CASSWGTGEQFF. The CDR3 bases are TGCGCCAGCAGCTGGGGGACAGGAGAGCAGTTCTTC.

CDR3 coding DNA: TGTGCCAGTAGTATCGGAGGCACAATGAACACTGAAGCTTTCTTT. Translation gives CASSIGGTMNTEAFF. This chain uses TRBV19 with TRBJ1-1; D is uncertain. Germline loops: CDR1 LNHDA, CDR2 SQIVND (reference sequence). The CDR3 runs 15 residues. V gave up 3 bases and J gave up 0 bases, with 11 bases separating them. The full variable domain, rest sourced from reference TRBV19 and TRBJ1-1, is DGGITQSPKYLFRKEGQNVTLSCEQNLNHDAMYWYRQDPGQGLRLIYYSQIVNDFQKGDIAEGYSVSREKKESFPLTVTSAQKNPTAFYLCASSIGGTMNTEAFFGQGTRLTVV.

This clonotype has a count of ten or more. The V gene is TRBV28, the J gene TRBJ2-3; TRBD2 aligns across 10 bases. Germline V lookup: CDR1 MDHEN, CDR2 SYDVKM. Losses at the gene ends were 4 bases for V and 5 bases for J; bases not matched to a gene: 15. This CDR3 spans 18 amino acids. CDR3 bases: TGTGCCAGCAGTTCCCCCCTTGAAGCGGGGGGGCCGGGAGATACGCAGTATTTT. Translation gives CASSSPLEAGGPGDTQYF.

This chain joins TRBV20-1 and TRBJ2-7; TRBD1 aligns across 7 bases. The junction had 8 bases not matched to a gene; V was cut back by 6 bases and J by 0 bases. CDR3 size: 14 residues. Germline values: CDR1 DFQATT, CDR2 SNEGSKA (reference sequence). CDR3 residues: CSAPRQGSSYEQYF. CDR3 in DNA: TGCAGTGCCCCAAGACAGGGAAGCTCCTACGAGCAGTACTTC.

In this sample, this clonotype turned up a few times. The chain has TRBV28 and TRBJ2-3; TRBD2 is a possible D gene (5 bases). Trimming removed 3 bases at V and 1 base at J, with 11 bases between. Germline CDR1 and CDR2: MDHEN and SYDVKM. The CDR3 extends over 15 amino acids. The CDR3 reads CASSFRGRGTDTQYF. The DNA for the CDR3 is TGTGCCAGCAGTTTTCGAGGGAGAGGCACAGATACGCAGTATTTT.

This sequence joins TRBV6-1 and TRBJ1-3; D perhaps matches TRBD1 (5 bases). Germline V gene lookup returns CDR1 MNHNS and CDR2 SASEGT. V was shortened by 2 bases and J by 1 base, with 9 bases between the two germline ends. This CDR3 contains 15 residues. CDR3 protein: CASSETGRSGNTIYF. DNA of the CDR3: TGTGCCAGCAGTGAAACGGGGCGATCTGGAAACACCATATATTTT.

The J gene is TRBJ1-2, the V gene TRBV11-2; 7 bases match TRBD1. With 6 bases clipped from V and 6 bases from J, the junction kept 7 bases outside the gene matches. The CDR3 totals 13 residues. The germline V gene encodes CDR1 SGHAT and CDR2 FQNNGV. In DNA, the CDR3 is TGTGCCAGCAGGCGAACAGGGGAGAATGGCTACACCTTC. Translating it yields CASRRTGENGYTF.

The table lists this clonotype with a few counts. The genes are TRBV5-6 and TRBJ1-4, with 8 bases that match TRBD1. Trimming at V came to 2 bases and at J to 7 bases, leaving 10 bases not matched to a gene. CDR3 length equals 16 residues. The V gene's germline CDR1 is SGHDT and CDR2 YYEEEE. DNA for the CDR3: TGTGCCAGCAGCTTCCGGGACAGGACGAGGGGTGAAAAACTGTTTTTT. This encodes CASSFRDRTRGEKLFF.

V is TRBV18 and J is TRBJ2-5, with D unresolved. The CDR3 spans 14 residues. CDR1 and CDR2 (germline): KGHSH, LQKENI. With 0 bases removed from V and 0 bases from J, the gap between germline ends came to 5 bases. The DNA of the CDR3 is TGTGCCAGCTCACCACCCACACACCAAGAGACCCAGTACTTC. This translates into CASSPPTHQETQYF.

This clonotype was recorded many times. This chain connects TRBV5-1 to TRBJ1-6, with 10 nucleotides matching TRBD1. Germline V gives CDR1 SGHRS, CDR2 YFSETQ. The CDR3 runs to 13 residues. Unmatched junction bases numbered 8, after V lost 4 bases and J lost 16 bases. The CDR3 DNA sequence: TGCGCCAGCAGCCCTTCGACAGGGGGCCTACTCCACTTT. Translated: CASSPSTGGLLHF.

In this sample, this clonotype turned up a few times. This chain connects TRBV20-1 to TRBJ2-1, with TRBD2 identical over 11 bases. V gave up 5 bases and J gave up 4 bases; unmatched junction bases: 4. Germline V gives CDR1 DFQATT, CDR2 SNEGSKA (reference sequence). This CDR3 is 14 amino acids long. The CDR3 DNA follows: TGCAGTGCTTCGACTAGCGGGACATACAATGAGCAGTTCTTC. Residues: CSASTSGTYNEQFF.

The V and J genes are TRBV5-6 and TRBJ1-5; D is possibly TRBD1 (5 bases). The CDR3 runs to 15 residues. Trimming pared 4 bases from V and 2 bases from J, leaving 13 bases between. Germline lookup yields CDR1 SGHDT and CDR2 YYEEEE. The CDR3 here is CASSPGSLGNQPQHF. The CDR3 DNA is TGTGCCAGCAGCCCAGGGTCCTTGGGCAATCAGCCCCAGCATTTT.